The sequence of this T cell receptor beta chain was determined in a study of OX40 agonist ivuxolimab in advanced cancers. Overall study context: All patients had ivuxolimab intravenously every 2 weeks at 0.01 to 10 mg/kg. Three patients responded partially, comprising one with hepatocellular carcinoma and two with cutaneous melanoma.

Sequencing used immunoSEQ multiplex PCR; TCRdb keeps in-frame clones, though not all of them. The repertoire consists of under 25,000 clones, with just over 85% occurring once and the leading ten covering 21%. The input for sequencing was CD4+ or CD8+ T cells sorted from blood, taken in a trial of the OX40 agonist ivuxolimab. This sequence originates from an adult with an advanced solid tumor such as melanoma, head and neck, liver or kidney cancer.

Written as DNA, the CDR3 is TGTGCCAGCAGTTTCACAGGACTGAACACTGAAGCTTTCTTT. This translates into CASSFTGLNTEAFF. This chain joins TRBV28 and TRBJ1-1; tentative D call: TRBD1 (5 bases). In germline, CDR1 is MDHEN, CDR2 SYDVKM. The CDR3 runs to 14 residues. Trimming removed 3 bases from V and 0 bases from J, with 8 bases in between. The complete variable domain, with remaining parts taken from reference TRBV28 and TRBJ1-1, reads DVKVTQSSRYLVKRTGEKVFLECVQDMDHENMFWYRQDPGLGLRLIYFSYDVKMKEKGDIPEGYSVSREKKERFSLILESASTNQTSMYLCASSFTGLNTEAFFGQGTRLTVV.